This TCR beta chain is from a study of shared clonotypes between healthy human individuals. Assay execution took place at the deep level. Here immunoSEQ multiplex PCR was the method, and the copy in TCRdb shows in-frame clones only, minus some. The table shows nearly 750,000 clones, with roughly 72% occurring only once. CDR3 length: 15 amino acids. The V gene's germline CDR1 is MGHRA and CDR2 YSYEKL. The ends were cut back, 3 bases at V and 0 bases at J, with 9 bases in the middle. The receptor was isolated from a woman aged 25-40 years in good health. The rearrangement joins TRBV4-1 to TRBJ1-3, with D perhaps TRBD1 (6 bases). Sequences were obtained from memory CD4+ T cells sorted from blood. The sample's subset: CD45RA-negative fraction. In nucleotides, the CDR3 is TGCGCCAGCAGCCACGGGGGGGCCTCTGGAAACACCATATATTTT. Its translation is CASSHGGASGNTIYF.